One T cell receptor beta chain is described in this entry. Data came from immunoSEQ multiplex PCR; TCRdb stores just in-frame clones and leaves some out. This table holds 85,000 to 100,000 clones, around 94% found once. This entry is derived from a study of T cell changes during pregnancy in multiple sclerosis. CDR3 length: 15 amino acids. The germline V gene encodes CDR1 LNHNV and CDR2 YYDKDF (reference sequence). Unmatched junction bases numbered 3, after V lost 0 bases and J lost 6 bases. The gene calls are TRBV15 and TRBJ1-2; 11 bases line up with TRBD1. The receptor comes from a female donor with multiple sclerosis, enrolled in a pregnancy study. The sequencing used peripheral blood, collected in the first trimester of pregnancy. The CDR3 is CATSREGQGDHGYTF. CDR3 DNA: TGTGCCACCAGCAGAGAGGGACAGGGGGATCATGGCTACACCTTC. The whole variable domain, filled in from reference TRBV15 and TRBJ1-2, reads DAMVIQNPRYQVTQFGKPVTLSCSQTLNHNVMYWYQQKSSQAPKLLFHYYDKDFNNEADTPDNFQSRRPNTSFCFLDIRSPGLGDTAMYLCATSREGQGDHGYTFGSGTRLTVV.